Sequencing of this T cell receptor (beta chain) was carried out in a study of molecular identifiers for immune sequencing clone quantification. The CDR3 extends over 13 amino acids. The V end lost 5 bases, the J end lost 10 bases, and 15 bases lay between the germline ends. Findings of the study overall: Clones with over 20 RNA copies captured over 99% of effector molecules but under 1% of naive ones.

Methods described previously were used for bulk TCR libraries, and listed TCR primers were applied. TCRdb recomputed calls from the PCR reads with MiXCR, one row per CDR3 protein. The sample lists around 470,000 distinct CDR3 sequences, about 25% occurring once. This clonotype occurred many times. What it binds is unknown. The TCR was taken from a human donor in good health. Some libraries in this study had Jurkat cell RNA spiked in. The V and J genes are TRBV12-3 or TRBV12-4 and TRBJ2-1; no definite D call. The sample consisted of naive CD8+ T cells from blood, with Jurkat cell RNA spiked in. Subset specified: FACS-sorted CD8+CD4-CCR7+CD45RA+ naive T cells. The CDR3 here is CASSGTLGPEQFF. For the CDR3, the DNA is TGTGCCAGCAGTGGAACTCTAGGGCCCGAGCAGTTCTTC.